Described below is a single T cell receptor beta chain sequence and its context. Its antigen is as yet unknown. The source of the sample is a study of T cells in Graves' hyperthyroidism and ophthalmopathy. Study-wide findings and caveats: Blood shared most expanded thyroid clonotypes above 0.001. Ophthalmopathy could be told apart from stable hyperthyroidism with a 13 V-J model.

V lost 3 bases and J lost 2; bases outside the gene matches: 16. The CDR3 totals 20 residues. CDR1 and CDR2 (germline): KGHDR, SFDVKD. RNA transcripts gave rise to amplified TCR beta CDR3 regions. An initial round of RT-PCR targeting the TCR CDR3 relied on the HTBI primer set. TCRdb processed the multiplex PCR reads anew with MiXCR; each CDR3 protein has one entry. The sample holds about 610,000 distinct CDR3 sequences, roughly 15% seen once. Ophthalmopathy patients had Clinical Activity Score at least 3, NOSPECS grade at least 4, duration under 3 months. This receptor was obtained from a woman aged 40 to 55 with Graves' ophthalmopathy. The sample was blood. The V gene is TRBV24-1, the J gene TRBJ2-5, with 11 bases lining up with TRBD1. CDR3 loop: CATSDTVPGQGGFIQETQYF. CDR3 DNA: TGTGCCACCAGTGATACCGTCCCGGGACAGGGGGGGTTTATTCAAGAGACCCAGTACTTC.